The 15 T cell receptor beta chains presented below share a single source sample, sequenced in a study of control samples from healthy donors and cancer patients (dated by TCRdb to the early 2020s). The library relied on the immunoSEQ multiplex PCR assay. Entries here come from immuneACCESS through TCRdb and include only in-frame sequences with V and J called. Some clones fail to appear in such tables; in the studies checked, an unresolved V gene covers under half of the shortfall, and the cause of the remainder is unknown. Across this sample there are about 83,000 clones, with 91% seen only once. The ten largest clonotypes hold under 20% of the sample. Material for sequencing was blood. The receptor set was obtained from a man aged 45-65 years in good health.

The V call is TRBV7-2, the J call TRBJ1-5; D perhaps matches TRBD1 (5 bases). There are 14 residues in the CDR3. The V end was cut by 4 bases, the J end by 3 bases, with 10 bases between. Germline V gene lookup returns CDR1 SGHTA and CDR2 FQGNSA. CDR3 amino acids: CASSSGPLNQPQHF. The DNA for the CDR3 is TGTGCCAGCAGCTCGGGGCCTCTCAATCAGCCCCAGCATTTT. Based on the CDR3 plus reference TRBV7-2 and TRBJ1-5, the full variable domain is GAGVSQSPSNKVTEKGKDVELRCDPISGHTALYWYRQSLGQGLEFLIYFQGNSAPDKSGLPSDRFSAERTGGSVSTLTIQRTQQEDSAVYLCASSSGPLNQPQHFGDGTRLSIL.

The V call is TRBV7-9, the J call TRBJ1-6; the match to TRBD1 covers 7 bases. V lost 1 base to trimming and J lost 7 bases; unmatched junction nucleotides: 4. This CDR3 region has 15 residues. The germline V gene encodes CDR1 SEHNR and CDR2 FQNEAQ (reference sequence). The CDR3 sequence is CASSLGGQDNSPLHF. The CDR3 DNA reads TGTGCCAGCAGCTTAGGTGGACAGGACAATTCACCCCTCCACTTT.

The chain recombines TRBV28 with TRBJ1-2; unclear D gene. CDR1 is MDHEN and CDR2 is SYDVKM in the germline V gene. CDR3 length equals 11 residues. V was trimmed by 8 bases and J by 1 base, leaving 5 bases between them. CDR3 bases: TGTGCCAGCTCGGATAACTATGGCTACACCTTC. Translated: CASSDNYGYTF.

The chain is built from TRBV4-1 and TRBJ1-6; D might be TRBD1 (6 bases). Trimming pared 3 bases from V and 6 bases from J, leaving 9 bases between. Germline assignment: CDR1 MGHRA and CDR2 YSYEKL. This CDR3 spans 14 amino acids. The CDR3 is CASSQGQFNSPLHF. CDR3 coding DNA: TGCGCCAGCAGCCAGGGACAATTTAATTCACCCCTCCACTTT.

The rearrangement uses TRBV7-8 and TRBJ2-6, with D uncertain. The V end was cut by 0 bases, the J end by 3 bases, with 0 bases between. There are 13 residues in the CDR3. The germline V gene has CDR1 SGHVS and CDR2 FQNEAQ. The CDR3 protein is CASSLAGANVLTF. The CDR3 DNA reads TGTGCCAGCAGCTTAGCTGGGGCCAACGTCCTGACTTTC. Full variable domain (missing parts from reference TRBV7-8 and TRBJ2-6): GAGVSQSPRYKVAKRGQDVALRCDPISGHVSLFWYQQALGQGPEFLTYFQNEAQLDKSGLPSDRFFAERPEGSVSTLKIQRTQQEDSAVYLCASSLAGANVLTFGAGSRLTVL.

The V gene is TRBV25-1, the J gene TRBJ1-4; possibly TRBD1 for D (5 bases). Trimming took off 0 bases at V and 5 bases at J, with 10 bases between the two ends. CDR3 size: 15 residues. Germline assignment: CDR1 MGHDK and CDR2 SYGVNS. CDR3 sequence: CASSEYRDGNEKLFF. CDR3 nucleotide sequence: TGTGCCAGCAGTGAATACAGGGACGGGAATGAAAAACTGTTTTTT.

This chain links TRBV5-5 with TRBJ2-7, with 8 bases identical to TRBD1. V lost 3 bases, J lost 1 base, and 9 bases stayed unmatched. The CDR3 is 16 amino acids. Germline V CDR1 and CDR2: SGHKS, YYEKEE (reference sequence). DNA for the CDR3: TGTGCCAGCAGCTCAGCCCCGGGACAGGAATCCTACGAGCAGTACTTC. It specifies CASSSAPGQESYEQYF. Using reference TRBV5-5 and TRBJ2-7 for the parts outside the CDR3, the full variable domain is DAGVTQSPTHLIKTRGQQVTLRCSPISGHKSVSWYQQVLGQGPQFIFQYYEKEERGRGNFPDRFSARQFPNYSSELNVNALLLGDSALYLCASSSAPGQESYEQYFGPGTRLTVT.

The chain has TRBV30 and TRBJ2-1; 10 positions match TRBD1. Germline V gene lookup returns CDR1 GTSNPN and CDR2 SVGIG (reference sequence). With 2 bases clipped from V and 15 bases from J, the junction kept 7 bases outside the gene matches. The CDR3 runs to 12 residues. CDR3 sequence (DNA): TGTGCCTGGAGTCGGGACGGGGACAGGGGGTTCTTC. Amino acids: CAWSRDGDRGFF.

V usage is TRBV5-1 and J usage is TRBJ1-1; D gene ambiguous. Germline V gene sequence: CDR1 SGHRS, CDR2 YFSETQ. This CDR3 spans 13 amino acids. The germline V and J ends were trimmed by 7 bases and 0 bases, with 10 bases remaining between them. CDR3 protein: CASAWRLNTEAFF. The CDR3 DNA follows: TGCGCCAGCGCGTGGCGCCTGAACACTGAAGCTTTCTTT.

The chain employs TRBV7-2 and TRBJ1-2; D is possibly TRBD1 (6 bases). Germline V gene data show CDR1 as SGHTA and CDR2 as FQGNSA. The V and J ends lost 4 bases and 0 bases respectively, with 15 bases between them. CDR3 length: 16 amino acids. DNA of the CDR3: TGTGCCAGCAGCTCAGCCGCAGGGGCCACTAACTATGGCTACACCTTC. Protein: CASSSAAGATNYGYTF.

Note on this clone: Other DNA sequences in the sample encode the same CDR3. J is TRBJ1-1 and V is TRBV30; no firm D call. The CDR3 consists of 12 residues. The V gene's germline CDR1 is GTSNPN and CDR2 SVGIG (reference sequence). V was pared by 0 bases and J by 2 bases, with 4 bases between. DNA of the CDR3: TGTGCCTGGAGTGTGGGAAACACTGAAGCTTTCTTT. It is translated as CAWSVGNTEAFF.

The CDR3 sequence: CTSSQFRQPNEKLFF. CDR3 DNA: TGCACCAGCAGCCAATTTCGACAGCCTAATGAAAAACTGTTTTTT. The chain carries TRBV1 and TRBJ1-4; the D call of TRBD1 is as the table states it, not checked on the DNA. TRBV1 constitutes a pseudogene. The CDR3 runs 15 residues.

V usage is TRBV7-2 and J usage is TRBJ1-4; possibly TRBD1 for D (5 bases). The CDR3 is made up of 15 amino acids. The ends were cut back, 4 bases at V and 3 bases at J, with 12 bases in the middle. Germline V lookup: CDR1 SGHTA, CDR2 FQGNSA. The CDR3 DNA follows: TGTGCCAGCAGCTCAGTCGGGGGGGCTAATGAAAAACTGTTTTTT. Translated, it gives CASSSVGGANEKLFF. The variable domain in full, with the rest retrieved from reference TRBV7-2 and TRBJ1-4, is GAGVSQSPSNKVTEKGKDVELRCDPISGHTALYWYRQSLGQGLEFLIYFQGNSAPDKSGLPSDRFSAERTGGSVSTLTIQRTQQEDSAVYLCASSSVGGANEKLFFGSGTQLSVL.

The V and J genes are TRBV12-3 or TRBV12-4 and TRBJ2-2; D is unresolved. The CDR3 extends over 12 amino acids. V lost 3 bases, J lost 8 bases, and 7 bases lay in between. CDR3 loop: CASSFGPGELFF. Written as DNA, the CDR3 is TGTGCCAGCAGTTTTGGGCCGGGGGAGCTGTTTTTT.

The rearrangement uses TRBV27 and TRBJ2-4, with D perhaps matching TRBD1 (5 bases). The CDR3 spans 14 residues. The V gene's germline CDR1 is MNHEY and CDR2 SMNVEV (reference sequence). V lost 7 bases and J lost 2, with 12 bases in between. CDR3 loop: CASKGEQPKNIQYF. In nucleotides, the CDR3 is TGTGCCAGCAAAGGGGAACAGCCCAAAAACATTCAGTACTTC.